This is a list of T cell receptor beta chains from one sample in a study of cytomegalovirus exposure and HLA in healthy donors. Only in-frame clones appear in the TCRdb table, and some are missing; sequencing was by immunoSEQ multiplex PCR. The data show 150,000 to 200,000 clones, around 87% seen once. Sequenced: PBMCs. Receptor source: a woman between 18 and 30 years old in good health and CMV-seronegative. Both conserved end residues are part of each CDR3.

J: TRBJ1-5; V: TRBV4-2; CDR3: CASSQAPQGPNQPQHF
J: TRBJ1-1; V: TRBV27; CDR3: CASRDSNTEAFF
J: TRBJ1-2; V: TRBV4-1; CDR3: CASSHKGAKGEIRTYTF
J: TRBJ2-1; V: TRBV7-8; CDR3: CASSLVEGLGNEQFF
J: TRBJ2-3; V: TRBV27; CDR3: CASSMARLAGGLAVDTQYF
J: TRBJ1-2; V: TRBV6-1; CDR3: CASSEVRGYGYTF
J: TRBJ1-1; V: TRBV2; CDR3: CASKGGTIPLNTEAFF
J: TRBJ2-5; V: TRBV9; CDR3: CASSAYSGRSQETQYF
J: TRBJ1-2; V: TRBV4-2; CDR3: CASSQTGGLNYGYTF
J: TRBJ2-1; V: TRBV18; CDR3: CASSRDRVVEQFF
J: TRBJ1-2; V: TRBV28; CDR3: CASSFRDVYGYTF
J: TRBJ2-5; V: TRBV2; CDR3: CASRPGQPRETQYF
J: TRBJ2-1; V: TRBV7-8; CDR3: CASSVGGTSGGNEQFF
J: TRBJ1-1; V: TRBV2; CDR3: CASSPGGRGTEAFF
J: TRBJ1-2; V: TRBV10-2; CDR3: CASSEIGQGRRGDYGYTF
J: TRBJ2-3; V: TRBV9; CDR3: CASSATGGAQYF
J: TRBJ1-1; V: TRBV5-6; CDR3: CASSLPGQGFKMNTEAFF
J: TRBJ1-1; V: TRBV29-1; CDR3: CSVCPGETEAFF
J: TRBJ1-1; V: TRBV5-1; CDR3: CASSLRTGGLNTEAFF
J: TRBJ2-3; V: TRBV29-1; CDR3: CSAGGGGTDTQYF
J: TRBJ1-2; V: TRBV19; CDR3: CASSGQGVGYGYTF
J: TRBJ1-5; V: TRBV7-2; CDR3: CASSRTGTIYQPQHF
J: TRBJ1-2; V: TRBV6-5; CDR3: CASRRDSLAGYGYTF
J: TRBJ1-5; V: TRBV5-1; CDR3: CASSLGQGDQPQHF
J: TRBJ1-5; V: TRBV19; CDR3: CATSGGASNQPQHF
J: TRBJ2-2; V: TRBV4-1; CDR3: CASSQGLAGVNGELFF
J: TRBJ2-7; V: TRBV11-2; CDR3: CASRTGTGSFEQYF
J: TRBJ1-1; V: TRBV6-5; CDR3: CASGKKTGRSTEAFF
J: TRBJ2-3; V: TRBV4-2; CDR3: CASSQELGRQSTDTQYF
J: TRBJ2-5; V: TRBV7-2; CDR3: CASSPGGAKETQYF
J: TRBJ1-4; V: TRBV4-1; CDR3: CASSPRRGGATNEKLFF
J: TRBJ2-1; V: TRBV25-1; CDR3: CASSDTVTGTLNHNEQFF
J: TRBJ2-4; V: TRBV7-2; CDR3: CASSRPNRGHIQYF
J: TRBJ1-1; V: TRBV6-1; CDR3: CAGGQGGNTEAFF
J: TRBJ2-7; V: TRBV18; CDR3: CASSPTGGSEQYF
J: TRBJ1-1; V: TRBV18; CDR3: CASSPTTGVGTEAFF
J: TRBJ2-5; V: TRBV7-2; CDR3: CASSLYRQETQYF
J: TRBJ2-5; V: TRBV5-1; CDR3: CASTLAGQETQYF
J: TRBJ1-6; V: TRBV27; CDR3: CASSPYNAPNSPLHF
J: TRBJ2-7; V: TRBV2; CDR3: CASSGTSGYYEQYF
J: TRBJ2-3; V: TRBV5-1; CDR3: CASSLGGQGQDTQYF
J: TRBJ2-5; V: TRBV7-9; CDR3: CAGAIAGAEETQYF
J: TRBJ2-5; V: TRBV6-5; CDR3: CASRKLAGQETQYF
J: TRBJ1-1; V: TRBV28; CDR3: CASSTSGQFLSEAFF
J: TRBJ1-2; V: TRBV5-1; CDR3: CASSFDGRNGYTF
J: TRBJ1-1; V: TRBV7-2; CDR3: CASRIQVNTEAFF
J: TRBJ2-2; V: TRBV6-1; CDR3: CASIVGQYTGELFF
J: TRBJ2-6; V: TRBV11-3; CDR3: CASSFPTDLSGANVLTF
J: TRBJ2-3; V: TRBV2; CDR3: CASSDPRAYSTDTQYF
J: TRBJ2-7; V: TRBV9; CDR3: CASSARGGPYEQYF
J: TRBJ2-7; V: TRBV19; CDR3: CASGRGTFPYYEQYF